One T cell receptor (beta chain) is described in this entry. Its antigen is not known. Documented treatment: AdE1-LMPpoly-expanded autologous EBV-specific T-cell therapy followed by anti-PD-1 nivolumab. TCRdb keeps only in-frame clones here, not all; method: immunoSEQ multiplex PCR. Among under 20,000 clones, about four fifths were seen once, and the ten largest hold less than 40%. The V gene lost 5 bases and the J gene lost 5 bases, with 18 bases spanning the gap. The CDR3 is 15 residues long. The V gene's germline CDR1 is MNHEY and CDR2 SMNVEV (reference sequence). This record comes from a study of EBV T-cell therapy then PD-1 blockade in nasopharyngeal carcinoma.

The source of this sequence is a man between 40 and 49 years old with nasopharyngeal carcinoma. This specimen consisted of CD8+ T cells from blood, obtained around day 34 from a patient whose treatment included autologous EBV-specific T cells and nivolumab. The V gene is TRBV27, the J gene TRBJ1-2; D is possibly TRBD1 (5 bases). The CDR3: CASSLQPGHRYGYTF. The CDR3 nucleotides are TGTGCCAGCAGTCTCCAACCGGGGCACCGATATGGCTACACCTTC.